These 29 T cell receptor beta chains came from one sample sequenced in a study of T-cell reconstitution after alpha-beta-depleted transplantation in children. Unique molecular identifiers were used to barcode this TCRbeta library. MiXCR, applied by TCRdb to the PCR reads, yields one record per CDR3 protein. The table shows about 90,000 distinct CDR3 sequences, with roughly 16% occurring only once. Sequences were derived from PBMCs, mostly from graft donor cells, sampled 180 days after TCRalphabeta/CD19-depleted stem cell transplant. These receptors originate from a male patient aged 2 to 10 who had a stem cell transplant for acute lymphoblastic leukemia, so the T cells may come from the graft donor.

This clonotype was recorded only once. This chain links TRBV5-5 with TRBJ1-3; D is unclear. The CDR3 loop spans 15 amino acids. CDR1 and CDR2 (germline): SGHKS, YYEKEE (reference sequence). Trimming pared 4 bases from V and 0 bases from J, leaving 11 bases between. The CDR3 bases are TGTGCCAGCAGCCAAAACTCCCTCTCTGGAAACACCATATATTTT. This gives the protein CASSQNSLSGNTIYF.

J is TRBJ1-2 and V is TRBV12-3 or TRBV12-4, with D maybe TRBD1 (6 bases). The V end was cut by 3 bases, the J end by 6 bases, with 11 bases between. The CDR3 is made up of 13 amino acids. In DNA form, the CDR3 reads TGTGCCAGCAGTTTTAGGGGGGGTAATGGCTACACCTTC. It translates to CASSFRGGNGYTF.

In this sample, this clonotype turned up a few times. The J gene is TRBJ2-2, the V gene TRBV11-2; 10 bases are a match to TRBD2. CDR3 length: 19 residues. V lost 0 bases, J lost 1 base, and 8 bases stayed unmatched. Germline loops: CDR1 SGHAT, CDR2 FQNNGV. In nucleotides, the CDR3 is TGTGCCAGCAGCTTAGAACTCATAGCGGGGGGCTGGAACACCGGGGAGCTGTTTTTT. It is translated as CASSLELIAGGWNTGELFF.

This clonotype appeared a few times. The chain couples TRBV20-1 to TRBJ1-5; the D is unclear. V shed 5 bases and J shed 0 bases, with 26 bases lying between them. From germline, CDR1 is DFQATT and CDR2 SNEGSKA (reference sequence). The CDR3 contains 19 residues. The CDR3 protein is CSAASLEQNSGYSNQPQHF. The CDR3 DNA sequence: TGCAGTGCTGCCTCCCTCGAGCAGAACTCGGGTTATAGCAATCAGCCCCAGCATTTT.

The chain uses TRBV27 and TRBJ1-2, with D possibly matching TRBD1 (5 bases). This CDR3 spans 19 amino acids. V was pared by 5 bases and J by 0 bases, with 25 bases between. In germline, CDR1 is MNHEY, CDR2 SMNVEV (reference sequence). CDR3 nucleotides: TGTGCCAGCAGTCCTTCGTGGGGCATCTGGGGATTAGCTAACTATGGCTACACCTTC. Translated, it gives CASSPSWGIWGLANYGYTF.

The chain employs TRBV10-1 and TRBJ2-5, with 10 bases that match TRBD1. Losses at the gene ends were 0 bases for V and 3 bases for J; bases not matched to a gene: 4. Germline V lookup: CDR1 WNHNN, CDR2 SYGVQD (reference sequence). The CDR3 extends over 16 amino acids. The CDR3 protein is CASSESRGQGEETQYF. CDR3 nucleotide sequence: TGCGCCAGCAGTGAGTCTAGAGGACAGGGGGAAGAGACCCAGTACTTC.

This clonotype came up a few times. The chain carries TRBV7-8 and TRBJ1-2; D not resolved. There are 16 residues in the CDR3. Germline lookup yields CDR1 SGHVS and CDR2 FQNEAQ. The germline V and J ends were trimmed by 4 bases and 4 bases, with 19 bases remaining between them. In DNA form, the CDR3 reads TGTGCCAGCAGCTCCCCGCTAGCGAGGAGCTTCTATGGCTACACCTTC. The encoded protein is CASSSPLARSFYGYTF.

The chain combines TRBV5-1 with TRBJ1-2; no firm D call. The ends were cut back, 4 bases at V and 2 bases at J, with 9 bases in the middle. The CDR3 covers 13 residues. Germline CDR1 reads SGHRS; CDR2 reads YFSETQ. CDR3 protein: CASSVSENYGYTF. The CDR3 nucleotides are TGCGCCAGCAGCGTCAGCGAGAACTATGGCTACACCTTC.

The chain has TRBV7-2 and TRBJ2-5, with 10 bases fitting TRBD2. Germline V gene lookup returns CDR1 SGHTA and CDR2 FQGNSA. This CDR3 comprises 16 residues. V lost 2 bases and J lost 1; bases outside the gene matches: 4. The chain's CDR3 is CASSLWSGGGQETQYF. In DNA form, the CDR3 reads TGTGCCAGCAGCTTATGGAGCGGGGGGGGCCAAGAGACCCAGTACTTC.

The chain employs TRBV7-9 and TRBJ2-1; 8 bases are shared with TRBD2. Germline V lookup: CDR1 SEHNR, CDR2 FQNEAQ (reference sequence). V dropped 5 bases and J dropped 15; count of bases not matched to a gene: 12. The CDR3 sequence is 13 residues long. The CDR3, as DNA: TGTGCCAGCAGCCCCGACCTGGTTAGCGGGGCGTTCTTC. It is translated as CASSPDLVSGAFF.

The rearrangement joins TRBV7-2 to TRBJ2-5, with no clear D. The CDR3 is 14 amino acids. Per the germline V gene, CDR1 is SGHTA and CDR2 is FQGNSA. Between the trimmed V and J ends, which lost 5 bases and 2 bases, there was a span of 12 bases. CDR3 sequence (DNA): TGTGCCAGCAGCCCTCCCTGGGGACAAGAGACCCAGTACTTC. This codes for CASSPPWGQETQYF.

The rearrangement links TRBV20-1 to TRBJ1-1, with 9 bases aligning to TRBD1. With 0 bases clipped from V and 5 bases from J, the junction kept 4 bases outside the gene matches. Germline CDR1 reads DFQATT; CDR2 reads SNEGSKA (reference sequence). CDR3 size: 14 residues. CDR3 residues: CSARDGQGLTEAFF. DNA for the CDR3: TGCAGTGCTAGAGACGGACAGGGGCTTACTGAAGCTTTCTTT.

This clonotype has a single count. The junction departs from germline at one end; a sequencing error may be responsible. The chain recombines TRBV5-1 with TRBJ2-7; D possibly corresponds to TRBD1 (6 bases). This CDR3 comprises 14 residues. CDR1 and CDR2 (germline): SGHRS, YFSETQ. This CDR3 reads CASSPGQRVHDQYF. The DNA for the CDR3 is TGCGCCAGCAGCCCCGGACAGAGGGTGCACGATCAGTACTTC.

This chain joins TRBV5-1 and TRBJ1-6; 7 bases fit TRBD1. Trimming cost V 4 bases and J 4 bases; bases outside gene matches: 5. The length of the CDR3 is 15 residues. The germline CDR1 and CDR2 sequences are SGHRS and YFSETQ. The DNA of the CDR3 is TGCGCCAGCAGCCTAACGGGACAGTATAATTCACCCCTCCACTTT. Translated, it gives CASSLTGQYNSPLHF. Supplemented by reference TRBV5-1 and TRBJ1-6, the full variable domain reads KAGVTQTPRYLIKTRGQQVTLSCSPISGHRSVSWYQQTPGQGLQFLFEYFSETQRNKGNFPGRFSGRQFSNSRSEMNVSTLELGDSALYLCASSLTGQYNSPLHFGNGTRLTVT.

CDR3 sequence: CASSFTRGEKLFF. The CDR3 bases are TGTGCCAGCAGCTTCACGCGGGGCGAAAAACTGTTTTTT. The chain links TRBV5-6 to TRBJ1-4; maybe TRBD1 (5 bases). The CDR3 has 13 amino acids. CDR1 is SGHDT, CDR2 YYEEEE, per germline. Trimming removed 2 bases from V and 8 bases from J, with 10 bases in between.

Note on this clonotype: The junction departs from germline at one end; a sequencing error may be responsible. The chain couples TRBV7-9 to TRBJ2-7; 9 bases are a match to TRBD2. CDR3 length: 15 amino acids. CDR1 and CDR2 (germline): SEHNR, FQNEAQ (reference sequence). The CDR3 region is CASSPLAGADYELYF. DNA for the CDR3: TGTGCCAGCAGCCCCTTAGCGGGGGCGGACTACGAGCTGTACTTC.

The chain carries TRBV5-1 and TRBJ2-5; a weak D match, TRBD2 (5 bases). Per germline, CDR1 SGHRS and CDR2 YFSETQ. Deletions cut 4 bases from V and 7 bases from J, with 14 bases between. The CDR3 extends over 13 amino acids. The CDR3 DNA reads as TGCGCCAGCAGCAAGCTACGCCGGGGGACCCAGTACTTC. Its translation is CASSKLRRGTQYF.

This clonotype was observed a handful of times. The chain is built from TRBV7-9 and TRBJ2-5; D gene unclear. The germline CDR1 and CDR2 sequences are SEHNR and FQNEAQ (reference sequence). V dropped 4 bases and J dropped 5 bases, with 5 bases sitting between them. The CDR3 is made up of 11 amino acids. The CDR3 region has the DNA TGTGCCAGCAGCTCGGTCGAGACCCAGTACTTC. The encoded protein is CASSSVETQYF. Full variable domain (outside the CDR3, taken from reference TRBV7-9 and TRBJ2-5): DTGVSQNPRHKITKRGQNVTFRCDPISEHNRLYWYRQTLGQGPEFLTYFQNEAQLEKSRLLSDRFSAERPKGSFSTLEIQRTEQGDSAMYLCASSSVETQYFGPGTRLLVL.

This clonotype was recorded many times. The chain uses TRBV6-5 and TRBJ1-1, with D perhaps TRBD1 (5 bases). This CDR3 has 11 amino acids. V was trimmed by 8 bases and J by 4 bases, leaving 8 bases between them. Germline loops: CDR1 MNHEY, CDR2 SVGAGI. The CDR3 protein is CASSGGTEAFF. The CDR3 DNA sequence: TGTGCCAGCTCGGGGGGCACTGAAGCTTTCTTT.

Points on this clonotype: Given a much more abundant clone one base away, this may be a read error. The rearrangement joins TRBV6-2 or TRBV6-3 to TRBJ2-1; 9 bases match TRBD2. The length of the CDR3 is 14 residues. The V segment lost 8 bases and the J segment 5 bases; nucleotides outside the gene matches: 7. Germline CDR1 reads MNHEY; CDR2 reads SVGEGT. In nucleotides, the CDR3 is TGTGCCAGCCCCGGTCTAGCGGGAAACAATGAGCAGTTCTTC. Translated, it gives CASPGLAGNNEQFF.

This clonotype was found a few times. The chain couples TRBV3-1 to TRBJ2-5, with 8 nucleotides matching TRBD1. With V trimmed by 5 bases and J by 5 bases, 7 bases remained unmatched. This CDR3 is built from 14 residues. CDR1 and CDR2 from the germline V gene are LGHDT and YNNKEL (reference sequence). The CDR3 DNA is TGTGCCAGCAGCGCCAGACAGGGGCGGGAGACCCAGTACTTC. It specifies CASSARQGRETQYF.

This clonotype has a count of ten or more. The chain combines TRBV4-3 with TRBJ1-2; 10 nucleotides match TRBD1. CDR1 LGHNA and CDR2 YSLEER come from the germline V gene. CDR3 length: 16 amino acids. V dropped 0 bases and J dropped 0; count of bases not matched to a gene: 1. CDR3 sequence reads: CASSQDGQGANYGYTF. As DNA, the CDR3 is TGCGCCAGCAGCCAAGACGGACAGGGGGCTAACTATGGCTACACCTTC.

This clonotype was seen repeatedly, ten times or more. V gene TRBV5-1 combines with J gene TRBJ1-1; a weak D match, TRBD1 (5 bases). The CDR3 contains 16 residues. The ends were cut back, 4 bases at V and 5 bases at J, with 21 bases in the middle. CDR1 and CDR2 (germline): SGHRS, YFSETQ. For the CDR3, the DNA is TGCGCCAGCAGCCCCCCCGGGGCAGGGTCTGGGACTGAAGCTTTCTTT. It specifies CASSPPGAGSGTEAFF.

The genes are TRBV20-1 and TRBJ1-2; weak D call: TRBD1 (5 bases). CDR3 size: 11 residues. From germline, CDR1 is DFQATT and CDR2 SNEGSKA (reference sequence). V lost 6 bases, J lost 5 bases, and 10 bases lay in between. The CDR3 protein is CSAWDGYGYTF. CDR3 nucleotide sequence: TGCAGTGCCTGGGACGGGTATGGCTACACCTTC.

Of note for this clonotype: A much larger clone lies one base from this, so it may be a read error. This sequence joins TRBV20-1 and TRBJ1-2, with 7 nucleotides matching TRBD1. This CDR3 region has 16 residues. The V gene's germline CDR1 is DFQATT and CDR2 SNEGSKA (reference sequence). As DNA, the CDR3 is TGCTGTGCTAGAGATCATGGGGACAGAGATCTATATGGCTACACCTTC. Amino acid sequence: CCARDHGDRDLYGYTF.

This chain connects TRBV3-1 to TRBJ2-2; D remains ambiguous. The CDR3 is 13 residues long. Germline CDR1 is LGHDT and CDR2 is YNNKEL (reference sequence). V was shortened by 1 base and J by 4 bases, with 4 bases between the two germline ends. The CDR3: CASSQVPTGELFF. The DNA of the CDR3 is TGTGCCAGCAGCCAAGTACCCACCGGGGAGCTGTTTTTT.

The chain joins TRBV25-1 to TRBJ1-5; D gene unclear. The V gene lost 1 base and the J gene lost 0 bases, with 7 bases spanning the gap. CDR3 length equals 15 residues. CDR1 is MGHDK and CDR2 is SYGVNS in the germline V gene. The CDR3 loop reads CASSEWGDSNQPQHF. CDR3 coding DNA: TGTGCCAGCAGTGAATGGGGTGATAGCAATCAGCCCCAGCATTTT.

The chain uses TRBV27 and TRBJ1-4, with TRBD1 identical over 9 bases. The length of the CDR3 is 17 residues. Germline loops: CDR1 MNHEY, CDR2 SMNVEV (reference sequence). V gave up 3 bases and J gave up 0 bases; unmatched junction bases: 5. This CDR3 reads CASSFLGQGTTNEKLFF. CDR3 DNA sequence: TGTGCCAGCAGTTTTCTCGGACAGGGGACAACTAATGAAAAACTGTTTTTT.

Written as DNA, the CDR3 is TGCAGTGCTTACGCCCATCGGGACCGGGACACTGAAGCTTTCTTT. Protein: CSAYAHRDRDTEAFF. The chain recombines TRBV20-1 with TRBJ1-1, with D tentatively TRBD1 (5 bases). The CDR3 spans 15 residues. Trimming pared 5 bases from V and 3 bases from J, leaving 19 bases between. CDR1 is DFQATT and CDR2 is SNEGSKA in the germline V gene (reference sequence).